A selection of T cell receptor beta chains follows, all from one sample in a study of Ad26.COV2.S vaccination and SARS-CoV-2 variants. Assay used: immunoSEQ multiplex PCR; TCRdb lists only in-frame clones, some missing. This table holds some 460,000 clones, 89% found once. The source was peripheral blood, collected in a trial of Ad26.COV2.S vaccine versus placebo. The receptors were sampled from a person aged 18-60 years who received the Ad26.COV2.S COVID-19 vaccine or a placebo. Both conserved end residues are part of each CDR3.

v_call,j_call,cdr3_aa
TRBV19,TRBJ1-5,CASSIGQGGNQPQHF
TRBV19,TRBJ2-6,CASSIHSGANVLTF
TRBV29-1,TRBJ2-5,CSAAIGRQETQYF
TRBV19,TRBJ2-1,CASSMAGGPYNEQFF
TRBV19,TRBJ2-2,CASGLAGGPGTGELFF
TRBV6-1,TRBJ1-5,CASSEAPGGGNQPQHF
TRBV21-1,TRBJ1-1,CASSKGRGKTEAFF
TRBV6-1,TRBJ2-1,CASSEGRASGRPYNEQFF
TRBV9,TRBJ2-5,CASSAPRTSGETQYF
TRBV14,TRBJ1-4,CASSRPRTGVEKLFF
TRBV6-5,TRBJ2-3,CASSYRRGTDTQYF
TRBV28,TRBJ1-4,CASSFLGGEKLFF
TRBV18,TRBJ1-2,CASSPGDVYGYTF
TRBV4-3,TRBJ2-1,CASSQDFGDTYNEQFF
TRBV4-3,TRBJ2-5,CASSQDTGQETQYF
TRBV4-2,TRBJ2-1,CASSQDIGKRDNEQFF
TRBV7-9,TRBJ1-2,CASSLAGGSGGYTF
TRBV19,TRBJ2-7,CASSIRVGRNTYEQYF
TRBV2,TRBJ1-1,CASSDPRATEAFF
TRBV12-3/TRBV12-4,TRBJ1-1,CATTGSGTEAFF
TRBV5-5,TRBJ1-1,CASSPGQGPNTEAFF
TRBV3-1/TRBV3-2,TRBJ2-1,CASSPRTSGGYNEQFF
TRBV9,TRBJ2-4,CASSVASGGDIQYF
TRBV30,TRBJ1-2,CAWSVDVRGYTF
TRBV30,TRBJ2-3,CAWVTGTDTQYF
TRBV7-6,TRBJ2-1,CASVGLNNEQFF
TRBV30,TRBJ1-1,CAWTRIAGAPNTEAFF
TRBV28,TRBJ1-6,CASSPLSVIRSPLHF
TRBV6-1,TRBJ1-5,CASSELSNQPQHF
TRBV2,TRBJ2-3,CASKVRERDTQYF
TRBV7-3,TRBJ2-1,CASSYGLAGNNEQFF
TRBV2,TRBJ2-3,CASSEATRAGGATDTQYF
TRBV30,TRBJ1-4,CAYTGGGNEKLFF
TRBV5-8,TRBJ2-7,CASSSRTVLAYEQYF
TRBV15,TRBJ2-1,CATSRDGGSNEQFF
TRBV19,TRBJ1-2,CASSIDPPPIPGRYGYTF
TRBV7-9,TRBJ1-5,CASSLGKTGTGGNQPQHF